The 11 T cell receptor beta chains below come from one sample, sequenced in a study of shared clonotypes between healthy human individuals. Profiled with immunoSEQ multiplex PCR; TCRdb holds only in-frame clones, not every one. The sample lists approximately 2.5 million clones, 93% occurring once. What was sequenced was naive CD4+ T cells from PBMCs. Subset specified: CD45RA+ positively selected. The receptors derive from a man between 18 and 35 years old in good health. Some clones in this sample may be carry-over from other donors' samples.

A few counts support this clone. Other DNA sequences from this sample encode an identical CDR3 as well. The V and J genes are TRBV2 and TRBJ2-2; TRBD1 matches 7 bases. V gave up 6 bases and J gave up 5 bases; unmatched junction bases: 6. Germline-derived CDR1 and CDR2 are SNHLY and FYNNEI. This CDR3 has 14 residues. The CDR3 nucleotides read TGTGCCAGCAGGCGACAGGGTAATACCGGGGAGCTGTTTTTT. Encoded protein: CASRRQGNTGELFF.

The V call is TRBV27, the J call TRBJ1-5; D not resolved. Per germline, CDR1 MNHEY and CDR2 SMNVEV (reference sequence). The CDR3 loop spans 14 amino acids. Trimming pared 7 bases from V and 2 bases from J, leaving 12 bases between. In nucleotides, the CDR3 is TGTGCCAGCACCCCTTCGTTCGGCAATCAGCCCCAGCATTTT. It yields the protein CASTPSFGNQPQHF.

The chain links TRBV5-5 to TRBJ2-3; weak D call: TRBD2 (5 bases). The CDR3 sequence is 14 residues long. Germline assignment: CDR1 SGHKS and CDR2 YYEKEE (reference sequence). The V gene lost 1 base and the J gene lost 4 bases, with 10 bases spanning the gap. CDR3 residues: CASSLLPEADTQYF. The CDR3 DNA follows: TGTGCCAGCAGCTTGTTGCCGGAGGCAGATACGCAGTATTTT.

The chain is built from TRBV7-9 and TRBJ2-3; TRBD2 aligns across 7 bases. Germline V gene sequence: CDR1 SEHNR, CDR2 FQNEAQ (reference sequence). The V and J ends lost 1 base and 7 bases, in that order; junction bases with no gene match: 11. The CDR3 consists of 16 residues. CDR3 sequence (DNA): TGTGCCAGCAGCTTAGATTATGGCGGGAGTTCGAATACGCAGTATTTT. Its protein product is CASSLDYGGSSNTQYF.

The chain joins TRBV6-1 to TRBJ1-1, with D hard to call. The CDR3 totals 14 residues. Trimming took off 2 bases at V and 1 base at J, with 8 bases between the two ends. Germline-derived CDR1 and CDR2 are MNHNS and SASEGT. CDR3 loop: CASSETQPNTEAFF. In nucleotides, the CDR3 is TGTGCCAGCAGTGAAACGCAGCCGAACACTGAAGCTTTCTTT.

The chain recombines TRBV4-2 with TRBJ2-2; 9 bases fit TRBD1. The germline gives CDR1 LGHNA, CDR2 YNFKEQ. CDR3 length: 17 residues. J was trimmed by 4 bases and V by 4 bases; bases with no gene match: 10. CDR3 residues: CASSPLSGTGSTGELFF. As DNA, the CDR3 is TGTGCCAGCAGCCCCCTATCAGGGACAGGGTCCACCGGGGAGCTGTTTTTT.

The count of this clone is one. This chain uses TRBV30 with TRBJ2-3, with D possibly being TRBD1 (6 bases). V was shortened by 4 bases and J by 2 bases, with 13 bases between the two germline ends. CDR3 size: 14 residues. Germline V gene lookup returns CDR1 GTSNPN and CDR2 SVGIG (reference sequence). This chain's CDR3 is CAWTGVLLTDTQYF. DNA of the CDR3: TGTGCCTGGACAGGGGTCCTTCTCACAGATACGCAGTATTTT.

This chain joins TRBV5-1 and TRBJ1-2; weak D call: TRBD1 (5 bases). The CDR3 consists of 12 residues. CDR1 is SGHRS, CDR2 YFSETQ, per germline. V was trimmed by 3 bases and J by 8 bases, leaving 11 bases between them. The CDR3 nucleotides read TGCGCCAGCAGCTGGCTAGGGGAAGGCTACACCTTC. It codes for CASSWLGEGYTF. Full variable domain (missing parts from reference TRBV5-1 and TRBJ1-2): KAGVTQTPRYLIKTRGQQVTLSCSPISGHRSVSWYQQTPGQGLQFLFEYFSETQRNKGNFPGRFSGRQFSNSRSEMNVSTLELGDSALYLCASSWLGEGYTFGSGTRLTVV.

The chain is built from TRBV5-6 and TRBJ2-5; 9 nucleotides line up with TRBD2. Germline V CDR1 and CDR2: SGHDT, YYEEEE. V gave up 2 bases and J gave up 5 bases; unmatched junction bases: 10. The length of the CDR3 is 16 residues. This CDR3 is CASSFTSGRGGETQYF. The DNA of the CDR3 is TGTGCCAGCAGCTTCACTAGCGGGCGAGGAGGTGAGACCCAGTACTTC.

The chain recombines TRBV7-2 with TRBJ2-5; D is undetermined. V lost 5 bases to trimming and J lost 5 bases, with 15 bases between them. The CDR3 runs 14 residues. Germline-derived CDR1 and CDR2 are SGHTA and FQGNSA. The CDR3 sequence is CASSINMGGETQYF. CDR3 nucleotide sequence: TGTGCCAGCAGCATCAACATGGGTGGGGAGACCCAGTACTTC. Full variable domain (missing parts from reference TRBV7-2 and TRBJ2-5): GAGVSQSPSNKVTEKGKDVELRCDPISGHTALYWYRQSLGQGLEFLIYFQGNSAPDKSGLPSDRFSAERTGGSVSTLTIQRTQQEDSAVYLCASSINMGGETQYFGPGTRLLVL.

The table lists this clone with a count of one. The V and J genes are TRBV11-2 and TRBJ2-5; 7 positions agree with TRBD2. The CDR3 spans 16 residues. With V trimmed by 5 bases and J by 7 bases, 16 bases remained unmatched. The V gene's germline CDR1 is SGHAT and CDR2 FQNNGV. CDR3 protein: CASSPLTSPASSTQYF. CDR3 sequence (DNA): TGTGCCAGCAGCCCACTGACTAGCCCGGCATCATCGACCCAGTACTTC. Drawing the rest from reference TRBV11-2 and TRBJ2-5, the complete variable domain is EAGVAQSPRYKIIEKRQSVAFWCNPISGHATLYWYQQILGQGPKLLIQFQNNGVVDDSQLPKDRFSAERLKGVDSTLKIQPAKLEDSAVYLCASSPLTSPASSTQYFGPGTRLLVL.